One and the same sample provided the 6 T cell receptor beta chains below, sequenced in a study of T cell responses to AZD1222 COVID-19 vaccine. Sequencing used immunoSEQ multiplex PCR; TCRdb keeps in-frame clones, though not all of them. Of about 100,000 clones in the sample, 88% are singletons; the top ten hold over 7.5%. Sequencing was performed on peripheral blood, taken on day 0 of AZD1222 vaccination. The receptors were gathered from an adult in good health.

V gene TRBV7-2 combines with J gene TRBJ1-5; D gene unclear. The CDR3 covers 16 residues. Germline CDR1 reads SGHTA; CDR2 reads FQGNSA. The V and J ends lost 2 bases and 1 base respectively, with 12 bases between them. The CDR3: CASSLNPPGSNQPQHF. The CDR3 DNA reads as TGTGCCAGCAGCTTAAATCCTCCGGGAAGCAATCAGCCCCAGCATTTT. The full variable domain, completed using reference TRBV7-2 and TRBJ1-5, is GAGVSQSPSNKVTEKGKDVELRCDPISGHTALYWYRQSLGQGLEFLIYFQGNSAPDKSGLPSDRFSAERTGGSVSTLTIQRTQQEDSAVYLCASSLNPPGSNQPQHFGDGTRLSIL.

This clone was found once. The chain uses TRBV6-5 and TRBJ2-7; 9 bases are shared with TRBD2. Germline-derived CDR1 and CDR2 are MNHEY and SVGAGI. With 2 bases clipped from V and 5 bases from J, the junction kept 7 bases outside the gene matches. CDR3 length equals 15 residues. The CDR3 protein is CASSYVAGGHDEQYF. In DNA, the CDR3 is TGTGCCAGCAGTTACGTGGCGGGAGGGCATGACGAGCAGTACTTC.

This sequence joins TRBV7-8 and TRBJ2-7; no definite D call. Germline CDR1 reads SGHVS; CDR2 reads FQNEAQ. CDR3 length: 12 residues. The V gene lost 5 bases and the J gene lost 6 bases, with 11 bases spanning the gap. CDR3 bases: TGTGCCAGCAGCCCCGAAAGGTTCGAGCAGTACTTC. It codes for CASSPERFEQYF. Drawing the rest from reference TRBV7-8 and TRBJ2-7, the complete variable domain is GAGVSQSPRYKVAKRGQDVALRCDPISGHVSLFWYQQALGQGPEFLTYFQNEAQLDKSGLPSDRFFAERPEGSVSTLKIQRTQQEDSAVYLCASSPERFEQYFGPGTRLTVT.

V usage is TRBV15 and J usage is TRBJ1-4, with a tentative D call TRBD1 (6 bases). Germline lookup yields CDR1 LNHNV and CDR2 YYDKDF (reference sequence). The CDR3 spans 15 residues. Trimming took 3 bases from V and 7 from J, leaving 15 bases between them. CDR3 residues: CATSSDRSVGEKLFF. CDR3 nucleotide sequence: TGTGCCACCAGCAGCGACAGGTCGGTGGGTGAAAAACTGTTTTTT.

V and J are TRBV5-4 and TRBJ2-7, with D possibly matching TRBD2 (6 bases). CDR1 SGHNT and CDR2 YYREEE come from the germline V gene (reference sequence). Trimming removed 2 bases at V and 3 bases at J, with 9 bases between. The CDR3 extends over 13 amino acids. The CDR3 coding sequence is TGTGCCAGCAGCTTCTTTAGCGGCTACGAGCAGTACTTC. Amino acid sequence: CASSFFSGYEQYF.

CDR3 DNA: TGTGCCAGCAGTTTATTGGGACGGACTAATCAGCCCCAGCATTTT. Translated, it gives CASSLLGRTNQPQHF. The chain is built from TRBV28 and TRBJ1-5; TRBD1 is a possible D gene (5 bases). CDR3 size: 15 residues. CDR1 and CDR2 from the germline V gene are MDHEN and SYDVKM. V was clipped by 1 base and J by 4 bases, with 11 bases between them.